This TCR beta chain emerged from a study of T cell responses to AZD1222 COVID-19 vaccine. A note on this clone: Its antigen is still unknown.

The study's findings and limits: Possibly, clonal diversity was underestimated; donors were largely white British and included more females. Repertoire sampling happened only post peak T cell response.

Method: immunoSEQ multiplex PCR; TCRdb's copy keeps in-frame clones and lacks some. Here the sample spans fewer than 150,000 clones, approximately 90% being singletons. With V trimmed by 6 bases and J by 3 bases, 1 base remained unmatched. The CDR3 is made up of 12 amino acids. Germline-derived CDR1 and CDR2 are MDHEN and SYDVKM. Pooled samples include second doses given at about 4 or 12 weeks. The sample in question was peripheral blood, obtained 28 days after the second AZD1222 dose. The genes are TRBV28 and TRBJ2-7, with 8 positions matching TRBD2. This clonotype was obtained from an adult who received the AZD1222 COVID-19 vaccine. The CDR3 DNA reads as TGTGCCAGCAGACGGGGGGGCTACGAGCAGTACTTC. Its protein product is CASRRGGYEQYF.